This passage covers 11 T cell receptor beta chains from one sample sequenced in a study of T cells expressing NK-cell markers. TCRdb reprocessed the 5' RACE reads, keeping one entry per CDR3 protein, no DNA. This specimen shows roughly 430,000 distinct CDR3 sequences; the ten leading clones hold approximately 6.8%. Sequenced material: blood T cells: a sorted CD56 or NKG2C T cell subset, CD4+ or CD8+ T cells, or bulk PBMC T cells (not recorded which). Receptor source: a woman aged 18-70 years in good health.

This sequence joins TRBV7-8 and TRBJ2-1. Germline CDR1 SGHVS, CDR2 FQNEAQ. The CDR3 has 16 residues. The CDR3: CASSQEWASSYNEQFF.

The chain links TRBV18 to TRBJ2-2; TCRdb's D gene call, TRBD1, goes unchecked for lack of DNA. The CDR3 extends over 16 amino acids. Germline CDR1 reads KGHSH; CDR2 reads LQKENI. The chain's CDR3 is CASSPPLARGAGELFF.

The chain links TRBV18 to TRBJ2-5; TCRdb proposes TRBD2, but this gene call is untestable without DNA. Germline CDR1 and CDR2: KGHSH and LQKENI. The CDR3 is 14 residues long. CDR3 in amino acids: CASSPPGSRETQYF. The complete variable domain, with remaining parts taken from reference TRBV18 and TRBJ2-5, reads NAGVMQNPRHLVRRRGQEARLRCSPMKGHSHVYWYRQLPEEGLKFMVYLQKENIIDESGMPKERFSAEFPKEGPSILRIQQVVRGDSAAYFCASSPPGSRETQYFGPGTRLLVL.

The gene calls are TRBV7-2 and TRBJ1-2; TCRdb indicates TRBD1, and absent DNA this call remains unverified. Germline CDR1 SGHTA, CDR2 FQGNSA. CDR3 size: 13 residues. The CDR3: CASSLGRHYGYTF.

This chain joins TRBV20-1 and TRBJ1-2; TCRdb selects TRBD1, and the lack of DNA leaves this call unchecked. Germline CDR1 and CDR2: DFQATT and SNEGSKA (reference sequence). The CDR3 runs to 12 residues. The CDR3 region is CSARETGQGYTF.

This chain links TRBV20-1 with TRBJ2-2; the TCRdb D gene call, TRBD1, has no DNA to confirm it. CDR1 is DFQATT, CDR2 SNEGSKA, per germline (reference sequence). The CDR3 spans 14 residues. The CDR3 loop reads CSASGQGSTGELFF.

The rearrangement joins TRBV19 to TRBJ2-5; TCRdb proposes TRBD2, but this gene call is untestable without DNA. This CDR3 is 16 amino acids long. Germline CDR1 reads LNHDA; CDR2 reads SQIVND (reference sequence). The CDR3 sequence is CASSIDAAGVQETQYF.

The CDR3 sequence: CASRSDREWTF. V gene TRBV6-5 combines with J gene TRBJ1-2; TCRdb outputs TRBD1, but without DNA this stays unchecked. The CDR3 runs 11 residues. CDR1 is MNHEY and CDR2 is SVGAGI in the germline V gene.

The rearrangement joins TRBV27 to TRBJ2-7; TCRdb lists TRBD2, though no DNA is available to test this call. The CDR3 covers 14 residues. In germline, CDR1 is MNHEY, CDR2 SMNVEV (reference sequence). Here the CDR3 reads CASSLFLASAEQYF.

The chain is built from TRBV5-5 and TRBJ2-2; TCRdb gives TRBD1 as the D gene, but with no DNA this cannot be confirmed. This CDR3 contains 17 residues. Germline-derived CDR1 and CDR2 are SGHKS and YYEKEE (reference sequence). The CDR3 spells CASSLLFRTGGAGELFF.

This chain links TRBV5-1 with TRBJ1-1. Germline V gene lookup returns CDR1 SGHRS and CDR2 YFSETQ. The CDR3 sequence is 15 residues long. CDR3 region: CASNGGPGQNTEAFF.